This record concerns one TCR beta chain sequence. What it binds is not known. The data belong to a study of OX40 agonist ivuxolimab in advanced cancers. Whole-study findings and limits: The mean number of expanded clones was higher in CD8+ T cells than in CD4+. Clonal expansion by week 6 occurred in CD4+ and CD8+ blood T cells (at 0.1 to 3.0 mg/kg).

CDR1 and CDR2 (germline): SGHTA, FQGNSA. The CDR3 is 12 residues long. Trimming took off 5 bases at V and 6 bases at J, with 8 bases between the two ends. Autoimmune disease history or systemic immunosuppression disqualified patients. Some clones are missing from TCRdb's copy, which holds only in-frame ones; the method was immunoSEQ multiplex PCR. The data contain some 70,000 clones, about four fifths of them seen just once; the ten biggest clones take up 1.2%. This TCR was recovered from an adult with an advanced solid tumor such as melanoma, head and neck, liver or kidney cancer. V is TRBV7-2 and J is TRBJ2-4; D is undetermined. Sequences were derived from CD4+ or CD8+ T cells sorted from blood, sampled in a trial of the OX40 agonist ivuxolimab. CDR3 bases: TGTGCCAGCAGCCAAGTCGGAAACATTCAGTACTTC. Its translation is CASSQVGNIQYF. The full variable domain, rest sourced from reference TRBV7-2 and TRBJ2-4, is GAGVSQSPSNKVTEKGKDVELRCDPISGHTALYWYRQSLGQGLEFLIYFQGNSAPDKSGLPSDRFSAERTGGSVSTLTIQRTQQEDSAVYLCASSQVGNIQYFGAGTRLSVL.